Each of the 27 T cell receptor beta chains below was sequenced from the same sample in a study of CD4+ T cells in melanoma. Clones were read by immunoSEQ multiplex PCR, and TCRdb kept only the in-frame ones, dropping some. The sample yields approximately 20,000 clones, roughly four fifths seen once. The specimen sequenced was cells from a culture (not recorded whether cultured in vitro). These TCRs come from a human donor with melanoma.

The chain recombines TRBV9 with TRBJ2-2, with 12 bases lining up with TRBD2. The germline V gene has CDR1 SGDLS and CDR2 YYNGEE. This CDR3 is 16 amino acids long. V lost 6 bases to trimming and J lost 4 bases; unmatched junction nucleotides: 7. The CDR3 nucleotides read TGTGCCAGCATCATTCGGACTAGCGGGGCCACCGGGGAGCTGTTTTTT. Translating gives CASIIRTSGATGELFF.

The CDR3 protein is CASWAGGQSLSYEQYF. In DNA form, the CDR3 reads TGTGCCTCATGGGCGGGGGGACAAAGCCTTTCCTACGAGCAGTACTTC. The V and J genes are TRBV10-3 and TRBJ2-7; the match to TRBD2 covers 8 bases. The CDR3 length is 16 residues. The V gene's germline CDR1 is ENHRY and CDR2 SYGVKD. J was trimmed by 1 base and V by 11 bases; bases with no gene match: 16.

The chain joins TRBV20-1 to TRBJ1-1, with 8 nucleotides matching TRBD1. After removal of 6 bases from V and 3 bases from J, the junction contained 0 bases not matched to a gene. Per the germline V gene, CDR1 is DFQATT and CDR2 is SNEGSKA (reference sequence). CDR3 length equals 11 residues. CDR3 bases: TGCAGTGCGGACAGGGACACTGAAGCTTTCTTT. It encodes CSADRDTEAFF.

CDR3 in DNA: TGTGCCAGTAGTGTGGGACGGAGCACGCCCCAGCATTTT. This translates into CASSVGRSTPQHF. This chain connects TRBV19 to TRBJ1-5; possibly TRBD1 for D (5 bases). This CDR3 is built from 13 residues. Per the germline V gene, CDR1 is LNHDA and CDR2 is SQIVND (reference sequence). The germline V and J ends were trimmed by 5 bases and 9 bases, with 14 bases remaining between them. The full variable domain, in which reference TRBV19 and TRBJ1-5 provide the parts outside the CDR3, is DGGITQSPKYLFRKEGQNVTLSCEQNLNHDAMYWYRQDPGQGLRLIYYSQIVNDFQKGDIAEGYSVSREKKESFPLTVTSAQKNPTAFYLCASSVGRSTPQHFGDGTRLSIL.

This sequence joins TRBV4-1 and TRBJ1-1; no firm D call. The germline gives CDR1 MGHRA, CDR2 YSYEKL. The CDR3 consists of 15 residues. V lost 3 bases to trimming and J lost 5 bases, with 16 bases between them. CDR3 in DNA: TGCGCCAGCAGCCAGGAGGGTCGGTCGGGGACTGAAGCTTTCTTT. Translation gives CASSQEGRSGTEAFF.

The chain has TRBV10-2 and TRBJ2-7; TRBD1 agrees at 8 bases. The trim removed 6 bases at V and 5 bases at J, leaving 6 bases unmatched. The length of the CDR3 is 13 residues. Germline CDR1 is WSHSY and CDR2 is SAAADI. The CDR3 sequence: CASRATGAHEQYF. CDR3 nucleotide sequence: TGCGCCAGCAGGGCGACAGGGGCTCACGAGCAGTACTTC.

This chain joins TRBV19 and TRBJ1-3; D possibly corresponds to TRBD1 (5 bases). CDR1 is LNHDA and CDR2 is SQIVND in the germline V gene (reference sequence). This CDR3 comprises 14 residues. Trimming pared 5 bases from V and 1 base from J, leaving 9 bases between. CDR3 sequence: CASSARQSGNTIYF. CDR3 sequence (DNA): TGTGCCAGTAGTGCCCGACAGTCTGGAAACACCATATATTTT.

The sample holds a few counts of this clone. This chain joins TRBV29-1 and TRBJ2-3; 9 bases line up with TRBD2. This CDR3 spans 13 amino acids. Per the germline V gene, CDR1 is SQVTM and CDR2 is ANQGSEA. The V and J ends lost 4 bases and 3 bases, in that order; junction bases with no gene match: 2. CDR3 region: CSVATSGTDTQYF. The CDR3 DNA follows: TGCAGCGTTGCGACTAGCGGAACAGATACGCAGTATTTT.

The V gene is TRBV18, the J gene TRBJ2-7; TRBD1 matches 8 bases. The V and J ends lost 2 bases and 3 bases, in that order; junction bases with no gene match: 6. This CDR3 region has 15 residues. The germline CDR1 and CDR2 sequences are KGHSH and LQKENI. The CDR3 here is CASSPGTGFLYEQYF. For the CDR3, the DNA is TGTGCCAGCTCACCAGGGACAGGATTCCTCTACGAGCAGTACTTC. The whole variable domain, filled in from reference TRBV18 and TRBJ2-7, reads NAGVMQNPRHLVRRRGQEARLRCSPMKGHSHVYWYRQLPEEGLKFMVYLQKENIIDESGMPKERFSAEFPKEGPSILRIQQVVRGDSAAYFCASSPGTGFLYEQYFGPGTRLTVT.

This chain joins TRBV7-8 and TRBJ1-4; D unresolved. The ends were cut back, 0 bases at V and 4 bases at J, with 0 bases in the middle. The germline V gene has CDR1 SGHVS and CDR2 FQNEAQ. The CDR3 is 12 amino acids. The CDR3 spells CASSLANEKLFF. CDR3 nucleotide sequence: TGTGCCAGCAGCTTAGCTAATGAAAAACTGTTTTTT.

As concerns this clone: Its ends do not fully match the called genes, so a read error is possible. The chain combines TRBV5-6 with TRBJ2-3, with D possibly being TRBD1 or TRBD2 (5 bases each). The CDR3 sequence is 13 residues long. Germline lookup yields CDR1 SGHDT and CDR2 YYEEEE. The CDR3 loop reads CASCGGPTGTQYF. The DNA of the CDR3 is TGTGCCAGCTGCGGCGGGCCCACAGGTACGCAGTATTTT.

The chain carries TRBV4-2 and TRBJ1-5; no reliable D call. This CDR3 is 13 amino acids long. The V gene lost 3 bases and the J gene lost 3 bases, with 6 bases spanning the gap. Germline CDR1 and CDR2: LGHNA and YNFKEQ. This chain's CDR3 is CASSQRNNQPQHF. The CDR3 DNA sequence: TGTGCCAGCAGCCAGAGGAACAATCAGCCCCAGCATTTT.

The chain joins TRBV5-1 to TRBJ2-3; tentatively, D is TRBD2 (5 bases). CDR3 size: 14 residues. CDR1 and CDR2 (germline): SGHRS, YFSETQ. The V gene lost 0 bases and the J gene lost 0 bases, with 5 bases spanning the gap. The CDR3 DNA reads TGCGCCAGCAGCTTGGGGACTAGCACAGATACGCAGTATTTT. Its translation is CASSLGTSTDTQYF.

The V call is TRBV5-1, the J call TRBJ2-7, with TRBD2 as a possible D gene (5 bases). Germline CDR1 SGHRS, CDR2 YFSETQ. Trimming cost V 5 bases and J 0 bases, with 12 bases left between them. The CDR3 extends over 14 amino acids. This chain's CDR3 is CASRSQGGSYEQYF. The DNA for the CDR3 is TGCGCCAGCAGATCCCAAGGAGGCTCCTACGAGCAGTACTTC.

The V and J genes are TRBV5-4 and TRBJ2-2; D is unclear. Germline CDR1 reads SGHNT; CDR2 reads YYREEE (reference sequence). Trimming removed 0 bases from V and 0 bases from J, with 6 bases in between. CDR3 length: 15 residues. CDR3 sequence reads: CASSLEGPNTGELFF. In DNA, the CDR3 is TGTGCCAGCAGCTTGGAGGGCCCGAACACCGGGGAGCTGTTTTTT. The entire variable domain, with the rest obtained from reference TRBV5-4 and TRBJ2-2, is as follows: ETGVTQSPTHLIKTRGQQVTLRCSSQSGHNTVSWYQQALGQGPQFIFQYYREEENGRGNFPPRFSGLQFPNYSSELNVNALELDDSALYLCASSLEGPNTGELFFGEGSRLTVL.

The chain joins TRBV7-2 to TRBJ2-5; tentative D call: TRBD2 (5 bases). V lost 2 bases and J 4 bases, leaving 20 bases between the germline ends. CDR1 and CDR2 from the germline V gene are SGHTA and FQGNSA. This CDR3 spans 17 amino acids. The CDR3 loop is CASSLRPNTRGGETQYF. CDR3 bases: TGTGCCAGCAGCTTACGCCCGAACACAAGAGGAGGAGAGACCCAGTACTTC. Full variable domain (rest looked up from reference TRBV7-2 and TRBJ2-5): GAGVSQSPSNKVTEKGKDVELRCDPISGHTALYWYRQSLGQGLEFLIYFQGNSAPDKSGLPSDRFSAERTGGSVSTLTIQRTQQEDSAVYLCASSLRPNTRGGETQYFGPGTRLLVL.

This chain joins TRBV6-5 and TRBJ2-7; D gene uncertain. The CDR3 length is 15 residues. Germline V CDR1 and CDR2: MNHEY, SVGAGI. The germline V and J ends were trimmed by 2 bases and 0 bases, with 11 bases remaining between them. CDR3 sequence: CASSYDFLSSYEQYF. In DNA form, the CDR3 reads TGTGCCAGCAGTTACGACTTCCTGAGCTCCTACGAGCAGTACTTC.

CDR3 amino acids: CAWSVNSPLHF. The DNA for the CDR3 is TGTGCCTGGTCGGTTAATTCACCCCTCCACTTT. The chain uses TRBV30 and TRBJ1-6; unclear D gene. The ends were cut back, 5 bases at V and 6 bases at J, with 5 bases in the middle. The CDR3 covers 11 residues. Germline V gives CDR1 GTSNPN, CDR2 SVGIG (reference sequence).

The chain joins TRBV28 to TRBJ1-5; D not resolved. Trimming took off 10 bases at V and 1 base at J, with 8 bases between the two ends. The CDR3 consists of 12 residues. The germline V gene encodes CDR1 MDHEN and CDR2 SYDVKM. CDR3 in DNA: TGTGCCATTAAAAGGAGCAATCAGCCCCAGCATTTT. Amino acids: CAIKRSNQPQHF. Full variable domain (rest looked up from reference TRBV28 and TRBJ1-5): DVKVTQSSRYLVKRTGEKVFLECVQDMDHENMFWYRQDPGLGLRLIYFSYDVKMKEKGDIPEGYSVSREKKERFSLILESASTNQTSMYLCAIKRSNQPQHFGDGTRLSIL.

The chain links TRBV7-3 to TRBJ1-2, with D tentatively TRBD1 (6 bases). The germline V gene encodes CDR1 SGHTA and CDR2 FQGTGA. The CDR3 spans 13 residues. Trimming took off 5 bases at V and 14 bases at J, with 21 bases between the two ends. The CDR3 nucleotides read TGTGCCAGCAGCGGGCAGGGGACCGGGTTTGTGACCTTC. It specifies CASSGQGTGFVTF.

The J gene is TRBJ1-1, the V gene TRBV19; no definite D call. The germline V gene has CDR1 LNHDA and CDR2 SQIVND (reference sequence). This CDR3 is 12 amino acids long. V was clipped by 3 bases and J by 7 bases, with 9 bases between them. The chain's CDR3 is CASSMGSGEAFF. The DNA for the CDR3 is TGTGCCAGTAGTATGGGATCGGGTGAAGCTTTCTTT.

The chain is built from TRBV28 and TRBJ2-1; D gene unclear. Trimming took off 2 bases at V and 6 bases at J, with 8 bases between the two ends. Germline loops: CDR1 MDHEN, CDR2 SYDVKM. This CDR3 has 13 residues. The chain's CDR3 is CASSLQEPNEQFF. CDR3 bases: TGTGCCAGCAGTTTACAAGAACCCAATGAGCAGTTCTTC.

The J gene is TRBJ1-5, the V gene TRBV6-6; the D gene is possibly TRBD1 (5 bases). V lost 4 bases to trimming and J lost 7 bases, with 8 bases between them. The CDR3 length is 12 residues. CDR1 is MNHNY, CDR2 SVGAGI, per germline (reference sequence). The CDR3 bases are TGTGCCAGCAGTTCGAGGGGACAGCCCCAGCATTTT. Translation: CASSSRGQPQHF.

The chain carries TRBV6-4 and TRBJ1-1; D is undetermined. The CDR3 is 14 residues long. V lost 6 bases to trimming and J lost 0 bases, with 11 bases between them. The germline CDR1 and CDR2 sequences are MRHNA and SNTAGT. The CDR3 is CASRSDTMNTEAFF. CDR3 coding DNA: TGTGCCAGCAGGAGCGACACCATGAACACTGAAGCTTTCTTT.

The J gene is TRBJ2-1, the V gene TRBV11-3, with 14 bases matching TRBD2. CDR1 is SGHNT, CDR2 YENEEA, per germline. The CDR3 totals 16 residues. V was clipped by 5 bases and J by 9 bases; unmatched bases: 9. The chain's CDR3 is CASSPRLAGGRGEQFF. The CDR3 nucleotides read TGTGCCAGCAGCCCGAGACTAGCGGGGGGGCGGGGTGAGCAGTTCTTC.

V gene TRBV28 combines with J gene TRBJ1-1; the match to TRBD1 covers 7 bases. The ends lost 7 bases at V and 8 bases at J; junction bases unmatched: 7. CDR1 is MDHEN, CDR2 SYDVKM, per germline. This CDR3 is 12 amino acids long. CDR3 protein: CASTWTGSEAFF. In DNA form, the CDR3 reads TGTGCCAGCACATGGACAGGATCCGAAGCTTTCTTT.

The count of this clone is one. J is TRBJ2-7 and V is TRBV19; the match to TRBD2 covers 13 bases. Germline V gene data show CDR1 as LNHDA and CDR2 as SQIVND (reference sequence). CDR3 length equals 14 residues. V shed 11 bases and J 2 bases; nucleotides not matched to a gene: 6. Written as DNA, the CDR3 is TGTGCCTCACGACTAGCGGGGGGCCCCTACGAGCAGTACTTC. This sequence encodes CASRLAGGPYEQYF.